These 14 T cell receptor beta chains came from one sample sequenced in a study of T cell clones after liver transplantation. Sequencing was performed with immunoSEQ multiplex PCR; in TCRdb, only in-frame clones are kept and a portion is missing. The sample records about 33,000 clones, just under 95% being singletons. Material: CD8+ T cells from blood, obtained 12 months after liver transplant. The receptor set was obtained from a human patient who received a liver transplant. Some T cells may be supplied by the graft donor.

This chain connects TRBV21-1 to TRBJ1-1. TRBV21-1 is shown as a pseudogene. This CDR3 is 11 amino acids long. Here the CDR3 DNA reads TGTGCCAGCAGTGGGAACACTGAAGCTTTCTTT. Amino acid sequence: CASSGNTEAFF.

This chain links TRBV5-1 with TRBJ2-7; weak D call: TRBD2 (6 bases). The V gene lost 7 bases and the J gene lost 4 bases, with 21 bases spanning the gap. Per germline, CDR1 SGHRS and CDR2 YFSETQ. This CDR3 region has 15 residues. DNA for the CDR3: TGCGCCAGCGGCGGGGACGGCCGTTCTGGGTACGAGCAGTACTTC. It yields the protein CASGGDGRSGYEQYF.

The chain joins TRBV29-1 to TRBJ2-2; 10 nucleotides match TRBD1. This CDR3 is 15 amino acids long. The V gene's germline CDR1 is SQVTM and CDR2 ANQGSEA. V shed 7 bases, J shed 0 bases, and the junction held 5 bases outside the gene matches. CDR3 bases: TGCAGCGCTCCGGGACAGGGGTCGAACACCGGGGAGCTGTTTTTT. This codes for CSAPGQGSNTGELFF.

CDR3 sequence: CASSLPRTGGITDTQYF. The CDR3 DNA sequence: TGTGCCAGCAGCTTACCTAGGACAGGGGGAATCACAGATACGCAGTATTTT. The rearrangement uses TRBV11-1 and TRBJ2-3; TRBD1 agrees at 10 bases. Germline V CDR1 and CDR2: SGHAT, FQDESV (reference sequence). J lost 2 bases, V lost 2 bases, and 7 bases had no gene match. CDR3 length equals 17 residues.

This chain links TRBV5-1 with TRBJ2-2; no reliable D call. V gave up 0 bases and J gave up 10 bases, with 16 bases separating them. The CDR3 is 15 amino acids. Germline-derived CDR1 and CDR2 are SGHRS and YFSETQ. The CDR3 nucleotides read TGCGCCAGCAGCTTGGGGGGTGCCCCCATCAAGGAGCTGTTTTTT. It specifies CASSLGGAPIKELFF. The variable domain in full, with the rest retrieved from reference TRBV5-1 and TRBJ2-2, is KAGVTQTPRYLIKTRGQQVTLSCSPISGHRSVSWYQQTPGQGLQFLFEYFSETQRNKGNFPGRFSGRQFSNSRSEMNVSTLELGDSALYLCASSLGGAPIKELFFGEGSRLTVL.

A word on this clone: Compared with germline, one end of the junction differs, possibly owing to a read error. The chain carries TRBV7-7 and TRBJ2-7; weak D call: TRBD2 (5 bases). From germline, CDR1 is SSHAT and CDR2 FNYEAQ (reference sequence). This CDR3 spans 14 amino acids. The CDR3 region has the DNA TGTGCTAGCAGCTTAGGGATGGGAGCCTACGAGCAGTACTTC. Translation gives CASSLGMGAYEQYF.

The chain combines TRBV19 with TRBJ2-5; 15 bases map to TRBD2. J lost 2 bases, V lost 3 bases, and 4 bases had no gene match. The germline CDR1 and CDR2 sequences are LNHDA and SQIVND (reference sequence). This CDR3 has 17 amino acids. The CDR3 loop reads CASSMGLAGGRQETQYF. The CDR3 region has the DNA TGTGCCAGTAGTATGGGACTAGCGGGAGGTAGGCAAGAGACCCAGTACTTC.

The chain carries TRBV19 and TRBJ1-1; no clear D. V was trimmed by 0 bases and J by 4 bases, leaving 9 bases between them. The CDR3 covers 14 residues. From germline, CDR1 is LNHDA and CDR2 SQIVND (reference sequence). The CDR3 sequence is CASSIDGESTEAFF. The CDR3 nucleotides are TGTGCCAGTAGTATAGACGGGGAGTCCACTGAAGCTTTCTTT.

The genes are TRBV7-9 and TRBJ2-7; 10 bases match TRBD1. Germline CDR1 reads SEHNR; CDR2 reads FQNEAQ (reference sequence). The CDR3 has 14 residues. J gave up 4 bases and V 5 bases, and 5 bases lay outside the gene matches. The CDR3 here is CASSQTGGVYEQYF. As DNA, the CDR3 is TGTGCCAGCAGCCAGACAGGGGGCGTTTACGAGCAGTACTTC.

The chain employs TRBV5-4 and TRBJ1-1; 9 bases are a match to TRBD1. Per the germline V gene, CDR1 is SGHNT and CDR2 is YYREEE (reference sequence). V lost 4 bases to trimming and J lost 11 bases; unmatched junction nucleotides: 21. The CDR3 consists of 17 residues. The CDR3 nucleotides are TGTGCCAGCAGCCCTTCAGGACAGGGGTTTGGCGCCCAAATGGCTTTCTTT. Its protein is CASSPSGQGFGAQMAFF. The full variable domain, rest sourced from reference TRBV5-4 and TRBJ1-1, is ETGVTQSPTHLIKTRGQQVTLRCSSQSGHNTVSWYQQALGQGPQFIFQYYREEENGRGNFPPRFSGLQFPNYSSELNVNALELDDSALYLCASSPSGQGFGAQMAFFGQGTRLTVV.

As DNA, the CDR3 is TGCGCCAGCAGCTTGGGGGCACTCAGCACAGATACGCAGTATTTT. It codes for CASSLGALSTDTQYF. The genes are TRBV5-1 and TRBJ2-3, with D uncertain. This CDR3 contains 15 residues. Trimming took off 0 bases at V and 0 bases at J, with 8 bases between the two ends. The germline V gene encodes CDR1 SGHRS and CDR2 YFSETQ.

The genes are TRBV7-2 and TRBJ2-7; D is perhaps TRBD1 (6 bases). This CDR3 has 13 residues. Trimming cost V 5 bases and J 3 bases, with 11 bases left between them. CDR1 is SGHTA and CDR2 is FQGNSA in the germline V gene. The CDR3 nucleotides are TGTGCCAGCAGCGTTAACAGGGTCTACGAGCAGTACTTC. Translation: CASSVNRVYEQYF.

The gene calls are TRBV4-3 and TRBJ2-3; D is undetermined. Germline V gene sequence: CDR1 LGHNA, CDR2 YSLEER. With 4 bases removed from V and 0 bases from J, the gap between germline ends came to 11 bases. The CDR3 loop spans 15 amino acids. In DNA, the CDR3 is TGCGCCAGCAGCCGCTTTGGCGGTAGCACAGATACGCAGTATTTT. Protein product: CASSRFGGSTDTQYF.

The V call is TRBV27, the J call TRBJ1-5, with a weak D call TRBD1 (6 bases). Germline V gives CDR1 MNHEY, CDR2 SMNVEV (reference sequence). This CDR3 has 15 amino acids. The V and J ends lost 3 bases and 6 bases respectively, with 15 bases between them. CDR3 loop: CASSFQGQSPQPQHF. CDR3 nucleotides: TGTGCCAGCAGTTTTCAGGGGCAAAGTCCTCAGCCCCAGCATTTT.